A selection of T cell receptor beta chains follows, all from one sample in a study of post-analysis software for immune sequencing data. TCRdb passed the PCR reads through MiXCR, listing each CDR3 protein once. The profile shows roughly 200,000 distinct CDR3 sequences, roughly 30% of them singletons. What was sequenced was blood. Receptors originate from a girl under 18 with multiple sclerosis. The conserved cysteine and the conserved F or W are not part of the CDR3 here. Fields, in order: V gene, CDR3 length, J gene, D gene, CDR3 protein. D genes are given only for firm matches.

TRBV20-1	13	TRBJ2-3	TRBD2	SARSLAGGPDTQY
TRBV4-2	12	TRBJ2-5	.	ASSQGRLEVAQY
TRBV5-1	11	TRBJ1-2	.	AGSLGRVDGYT
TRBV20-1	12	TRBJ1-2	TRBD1	SSRGGRQDYGYT
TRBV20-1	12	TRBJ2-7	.	SAPSGTLGFAQY
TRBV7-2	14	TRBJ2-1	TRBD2	ASSLVSGGYYNEQF
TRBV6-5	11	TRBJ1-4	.	ASSTGGTRKRF
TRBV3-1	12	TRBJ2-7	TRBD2	ASSHMGGSYEQY
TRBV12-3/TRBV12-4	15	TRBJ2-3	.	ASSFRPSGSSTDTQY
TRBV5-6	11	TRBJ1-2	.	ASSPWGIGGYT
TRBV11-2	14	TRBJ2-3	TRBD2	ASSLVASGLEDTQY
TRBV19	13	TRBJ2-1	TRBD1	ASSFTGVGYNEQF
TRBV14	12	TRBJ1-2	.	ASSQELLNYGYT
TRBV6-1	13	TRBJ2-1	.	ASSDVATQRGEQF
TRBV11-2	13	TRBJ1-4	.	ASSPSRVTNEKLF
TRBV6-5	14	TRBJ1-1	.	ASSYSTGQLNTEAF
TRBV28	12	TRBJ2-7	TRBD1	ASSLGRGSLEQY
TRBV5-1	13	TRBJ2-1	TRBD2	ASSLSVAGGNEQF
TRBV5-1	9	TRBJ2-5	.	ASSGQGTQY
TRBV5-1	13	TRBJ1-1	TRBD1	ASSLVGTGNTEAF
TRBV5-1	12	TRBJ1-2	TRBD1	ASSSGTGIYGYT
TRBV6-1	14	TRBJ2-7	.	ASRLNSAVSSYEQY
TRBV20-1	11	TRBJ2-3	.	SARDAGVDTQY
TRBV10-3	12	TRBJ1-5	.	ATRSDSSWQPQH
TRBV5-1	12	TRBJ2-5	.	ASSLGGPSYVQY
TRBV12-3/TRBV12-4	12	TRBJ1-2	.	ASTKRGGLYGYT
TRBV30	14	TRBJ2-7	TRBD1	AWRWGGGTGVYEQY
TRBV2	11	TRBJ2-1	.	ASSASAYNEQF
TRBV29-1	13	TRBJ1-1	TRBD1	SAGARNRGYTEAF
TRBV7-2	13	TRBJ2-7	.	ASSLEGFFSYEQY
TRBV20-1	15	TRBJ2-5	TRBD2	SARAPVGSGRVETQY
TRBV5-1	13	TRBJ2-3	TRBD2	ASSLSSGSSDTQY
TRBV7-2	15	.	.	ASSLGGFDRAKNIQY
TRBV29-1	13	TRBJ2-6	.	SVVVGTPEANVLT
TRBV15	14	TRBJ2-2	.	ATSSRALRNTGELF
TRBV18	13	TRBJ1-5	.	ASSPVGDPNQPQH
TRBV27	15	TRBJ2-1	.	ASSLALGDGIVGEQF
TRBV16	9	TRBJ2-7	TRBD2	ASSHGREQY
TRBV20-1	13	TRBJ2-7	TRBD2	SAVPLAGGPVEQY
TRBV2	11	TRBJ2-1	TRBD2	AVTGTKNDEQF
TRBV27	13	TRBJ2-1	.	AGSFWLAGENEQF
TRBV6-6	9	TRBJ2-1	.	ASSYGGEQF
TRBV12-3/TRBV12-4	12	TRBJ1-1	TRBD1	ASSPTGLNTEAF
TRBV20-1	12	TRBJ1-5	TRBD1	SARWTGGKGPQH
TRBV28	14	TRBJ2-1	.	ASGISGTPSYNEQF
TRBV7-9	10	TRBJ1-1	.	ASSRDSAEAF
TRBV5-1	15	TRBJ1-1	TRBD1	ASSFGRFRDSNTEAF
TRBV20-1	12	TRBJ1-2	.	SPRKGGNAGGYT
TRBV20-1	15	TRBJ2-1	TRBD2	SARDRERGGFWGEQF
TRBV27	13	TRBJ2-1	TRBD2	ASSTGLAGANEQF
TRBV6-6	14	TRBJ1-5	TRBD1	ASSPPGQGSNQPQH
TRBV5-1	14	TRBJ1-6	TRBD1	ASSSQGPNYNSPLH